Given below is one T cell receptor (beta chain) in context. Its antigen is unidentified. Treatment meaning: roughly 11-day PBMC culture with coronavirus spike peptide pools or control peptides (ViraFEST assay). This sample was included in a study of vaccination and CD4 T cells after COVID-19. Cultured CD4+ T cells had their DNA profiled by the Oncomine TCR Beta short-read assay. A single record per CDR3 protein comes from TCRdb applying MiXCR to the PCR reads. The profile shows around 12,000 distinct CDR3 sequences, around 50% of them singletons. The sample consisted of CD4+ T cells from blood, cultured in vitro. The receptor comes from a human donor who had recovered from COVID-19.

CDR3 residues: CASSLGTTGIYSVTQYF. CDR3 DNA sequence: TGTGCCAGCAGCTTAGGCACGACAGGGATCTACTCGGTGACCCAGTACTTC. This chain joins TRBV7-9 and TRBJ2-5; 7 bases are a match to TRBD1. Trimming at V came to 1 base and at J to 7 bases, leaving 15 bases not matched to a gene. Germline loops: CDR1 SEHNR, CDR2 FQNEAQ (reference sequence). This CDR3 has 17 amino acids.